One and the same sample provided the 24 T cell receptor beta chains below, sequenced in a study of blood T cell repertoires in COVID-19. Measured with immunoSEQ multiplex PCR; TCRdb has only the in-frame clones, and not every one. The table lists approximately 150,000 clones, roughly 78% of them singletons, with roughly 15% in the top ten. The source material was peripheral blood. Every receptor here comes from a human donor with acute or convalescent COVID-19. The donor label of this sample is uncertain.

The gene calls are TRBV6-2 or TRBV6-3 and TRBJ1-2; D is unresolved. Trimming removed 6 bases from V and 8 bases from J, with 22 bases in between. This CDR3 is 15 amino acids long. Germline values: CDR1 MNHEY, CDR2 SVGEGT. As DNA, the CDR3 is TGTGCCAGCAGCCGCAGCCCAGTGATTGGGAGCGGCTACACCTTC. As protein: CASSRSPVIGSGYTF.

In nucleotides, the CDR3 is TGTGCCAGCAGCTCATGGCGTCGGGGAATGGGTTTGTTGCTGACCCAGCATTTT. This sequence encodes CASSSWRRGMGLLLTQHF. This chain connects TRBV7-2 to TRBJ1-5; D unresolved. CDR1 SGHTA and CDR2 FQGNSA come from the germline V gene. The V end was cut by 4 bases, the J end by 11 bases, with 30 bases between. The CDR3 length is 18 residues.

The genes are TRBV7-7 and TRBJ2-3; a weak D match, TRBD1 (5 bases). Deletions cut 5 bases from V and 3 bases from J, with 9 bases between. Germline V gene sequence: CDR1 SSHAT, CDR2 FNYEAQ (reference sequence). The CDR3 consists of 13 residues. CDR3 coding DNA: TGTGCCAGCAGCACCACAGGAACAGATACGCAGTATTTT. This gives the protein CASSTTGTDTQYF.

The chain recombines TRBV25-1 with TRBJ1-2; D is undetermined. Germline CDR1 and CDR2: MGHDK and SYGVNS. Trimming cost V 2 bases and J 8 bases, with 9 bases left between them. This CDR3 has 12 residues. CDR3 nucleotide sequence: TGTGCCAGCAGTGAAACGGCCGGGGGCTACACCTTC. Its translation: CASSETAGGYTF.

The chain joins TRBV9 to TRBJ2-3, with D possibly TRBD2 on 6 matching bases. The CDR3 loop spans 15 amino acids. Per germline, CDR1 SGDLS and CDR2 YYNGEE. V shed 3 bases and J shed 4 bases, with 15 bases lying between them. In DNA form, the CDR3 reads TGTGCCAGCAGCGCCGGGGGTTTGTCCTCAGATACGCAGTATTTT. It specifies CASSAGGLSSDTQYF.

V is TRBV5-6 and J is TRBJ2-6; TRBD1 aligns across 7 bases. Germline V gene lookup returns CDR1 SGHDT and CDR2 YYEEEE. This CDR3 spans 18 amino acids. Germline trimming cut 5 bases from V and 4 bases from J; bases unmatched to any gene: 15. CDR3 loop: CASRLGQSLFQGANVLTF. The CDR3 bases are TGTGCCAGCAGGCTGGGACAGAGTCTTTTTCAGGGGGCCAACGTCCTGACTTTC.

This chain connects TRBV30 to TRBJ1-2; D call uncertain. Germline CDR1 GTSNPN, CDR2 SVGIG (reference sequence). V lost 7 bases to trimming and J lost 2 bases, with 14 bases between them. The CDR3 contains 13 residues. In nucleotides, the CDR3 is TGTGCCTCCACGGAGCAACCGAACTATGGCTACACCTTC. Protein: CASTEQPNYGYTF.

The rearrangement uses TRBV30 and TRBJ1-1, with D possibly being TRBD1 (5 bases). Germline CDR1 GTSNPN, CDR2 SVGIG (reference sequence). The V gene lost 2 bases and the J gene lost 2 bases, with 21 bases spanning the gap. CDR3 length: 17 residues. In DNA form, the CDR3 reads TGTGCCTGGAGTCCTCAGCTGGGGGGGTGGGTTAACACTGAAGCTTTCTTT. This gives the protein CAWSPQLGGWVNTEAFF.

This chain connects TRBV6-2 or TRBV6-3 to TRBJ1-1; D not resolved. CDR1 MNHEY and CDR2 SVGEGT come from the germline V gene. CDR3 size: 14 residues. With 2 bases removed from V and 0 bases from J, the gap between germline ends came to 7 bases. The CDR3 DNA sequence: TGTGCCAGCAGTTACCGGTCGGTGAACACTGAAGCTTTCTTT. Translation: CASSYRSVNTEAFF.

The rearrangement uses TRBV5-4 and TRBJ1-1, with 7 bases aligning to TRBD1. V trimming: 4 bases; J trimming: 7 bases; junction bases outside the gene matches: 7. This CDR3 region has 13 residues. The V gene's germline CDR1 is SGHNT and CDR2 YYREEE (reference sequence). The CDR3 nucleotides read TGTGCCAGCAGCCTCCGGGACAGCCTTGAAGCTTTCTTT. This translates into CASSLRDSLEAFF.

The chain carries TRBV20-1 and TRBJ1-1, with D possibly being TRBD1 (6 bases). V lost 3 bases and J 1 base, leaving 18 bases between the germline ends. The CDR3 is 16 amino acids. Germline CDR1 DFQATT, CDR2 SNEGSKA (reference sequence). The CDR3 DNA reads TGCAGTGCTAGTTTTGCGTGGGGGCAGGGGAACACTGAAGCTTTCTTT. This sequence encodes CSASFAWGQGNTEAFF.

The chain joins TRBV5-8 to TRBJ2-3, with unresolved D. The CDR3 covers 16 residues. Germline assignment: CDR1 SGHTS and CDR2 YDEGEE. V shed 6 bases and J shed 4 bases, with 21 bases lying between them. The CDR3 spells CASIPESLRPSDTQYF. The CDR3 DNA sequence: TGTGCCAGCATCCCCGAATCTTTGCGGCCATCAGATACGCAGTATTTT.

The chain uses TRBV30 and TRBJ1-1; D gene uncertain. The CDR3 sequence is 13 residues long. V lost 4 bases and J 3 bases, leaving 12 bases between the germline ends. Germline CDR1 reads GTSNPN; CDR2 reads SVGIG (reference sequence). The CDR3 nucleotides are TGTGCCTGGATTATCGGTGGGCACACTGAAGCTTTCTTT. Protein product: CAWIIGGHTEAFF.

This chain uses TRBV10-3 with TRBJ2-5, with D tentatively TRBD2 (6 bases). CDR1 is ENHRY, CDR2 SYGVKD, per germline. The CDR3 consists of 16 residues. V was pared by 0 bases and J by 4 bases, with 15 bases between. The CDR3 DNA reads as TGTGCCATCAGTGAGTCGCGTGGGGGGATGGCAGAGACCCAGTACTTC. It specifies CAISESRGGMAETQYF.

The chain carries TRBV3-1 (or the pseudogene TRBV3-2) and TRBJ1-2; weak D call: TRBD1 (5 bases). Germline CDR1 reads LGHDT; CDR2 reads YNNKEL (reference sequence). Between the trimmed V and J ends, which lost 4 bases and 2 bases, there was a span of 14 bases. The CDR3 covers 15 residues. The CDR3 loop reads CASSPGRGKNYGYTF. DNA for the CDR3: TGTGCCAGCAGCCCGGGGCGGGGGAAAAACTATGGCTACACCTTC.

The genes are TRBV12-5 and TRBJ1-1; D perhaps matches TRBD1 (6 bases). The germline V gene encodes CDR1 LGHNT and CDR2 FRNRAP. The length of the CDR3 is 12 residues. Trimming removed 6 bases at V and 11 bases at J, with 16 bases between. CDR3 DNA sequence: TGTGCTAGTGGGGATAAGGACAGTGCGGCTTTCTTT. It encodes CASGDKDSAAFF.

The gene calls are TRBV5-1 and TRBJ2-3, with 14 bases matching TRBD2. The trim removed 5 bases at V and 0 bases at J, leaving 8 bases unmatched. The length of the CDR3 is 18 residues. The germline V gene has CDR1 SGHRS and CDR2 YFSETQ. In nucleotides, the CDR3 is TGCGCCAGCAGTCTCGGACTAGCGGGGGGACTTAGCACAGATACGCAGTATTTT. It yields the protein CASSLGLAGGLSTDTQYF. The variable domain in full, with the rest retrieved from reference TRBV5-1 and TRBJ2-3, is KAGVTQTPRYLIKTRGQQVTLSCSPISGHRSVSWYQQTPGQGLQFLFEYFSETQRNKGNFPGRFSGRQFSNSRSEMNVSTLELGDSALYLCASSLGLAGGLSTDTQYFGPGTRLTVL.

V and J are TRBV10-3 and TRBJ2-3; D gene ambiguous. The germline V and J ends were trimmed by 4 bases and 0 bases, with 5 bases remaining between them. Germline V gene lookup returns CDR1 ENHRY and CDR2 SYGVKD. The CDR3 covers 13 residues. The DNA for the CDR3 is TGTGCCATCAGTGGGGCTAGCACAGATACGCAGTATTTT. Its protein product is CAISGASTDTQYF.

The gene calls are TRBV3-1 (or the pseudogene TRBV3-2) and TRBJ1-2; 9 nucleotides agree with TRBD1. The J segment lost 6 bases and the V segment lost 6 bases, leaving 11 bases of the junction unmatched. The CDR3 length is 15 residues. Germline V lookup: CDR1 LGHDT, CDR2 YNNKEL (reference sequence). CDR3 DNA: TGTGCCAGCAGTCGAGACAGGGGGGTCTACGATGGCTACACCTTC. Its protein product is CASSRDRGVYDGYTF.

The chain links TRBV6-5 to TRBJ1-2; D is uncertain. The CDR3 has 13 residues. With 8 bases removed from V and 7 bases from J, the gap between germline ends came to 17 bases. The germline V gene encodes CDR1 MNHEY and CDR2 SVGAGI. The CDR3 here is CASQWQAGGGYTF. The DNA of the CDR3 is TGTGCCAGCCAGTGGCAGGCCGGAGGTGGCTACACCTTC.

The chain combines TRBV19 with TRBJ1-1; no definite D call. Looked up from germline, CDR1 is LNHDA and CDR2 is SQIVND (reference sequence). The CDR3 is made up of 16 amino acids. Trimming took 6 bases from V and 1 from J, leaving 18 bases between them. In DNA form, the CDR3 reads TGTGCCAGTAGCATTTGGCCACAAGGAGAGAACACTGAAGCTTTCTTT. It is translated as CASSIWPQGENTEAFF. The complete variable domain, with remaining parts taken from reference TRBV19 and TRBJ1-1, reads DGGITQSPKYLFRKEGQNVTLSCEQNLNHDAMYWYRQDPGQGLRLIYYSQIVNDFQKGDIAEGYSVSREKKESFPLTVTSAQKNPTAFYLCASSIWPQGENTEAFFGQGTRLTVV.

The CDR3 sequence is CASIPGGSGEGGIQYF. The DNA of the CDR3 is TGTGCCAGCATCCCCGGGGGTAGCGGGGAAGGCGGCATTCAGTACTTC. V is TRBV6-2 or TRBV6-3 and J is TRBJ2-4; 8 nucleotides align to TRBD2. The CDR3 contains 16 residues. Germline V gene sequence: CDR1 MNHEY, CDR2 SVGEGT. The V segment lost 7 bases and the J segment 9 bases; nucleotides outside the gene matches: 17.

This rearrangement joins TRBV11-3 to TRBJ2-3, with no clear D. Germline V lookup: CDR1 SGHNT, CDR2 YENEEA. This CDR3 is built from 14 residues. V was pared by 5 bases and J by 0 bases, with 9 bases between. The DNA for the CDR3 is TGTGCCAGCAGCGAACGCACTAGCACAGATACGCAGTATTTT. It specifies CASSERTSTDTQYF.

This clone was seen only a few times. The chain employs TRBV5-8 and TRBJ1-6, with TRBD1 matching over 8 bases. The V and J ends lost 2 bases and 8 bases, in that order; junction bases with no gene match: 3. Germline assignment: CDR1 SGHTS and CDR2 YDEGEE. The CDR3 runs 14 residues. For the CDR3, the DNA is TGTGCCAGCAGCTTCGGACAGGGAGATTCACCCCTCCACTTT. It specifies CASSFGQGDSPLHF.